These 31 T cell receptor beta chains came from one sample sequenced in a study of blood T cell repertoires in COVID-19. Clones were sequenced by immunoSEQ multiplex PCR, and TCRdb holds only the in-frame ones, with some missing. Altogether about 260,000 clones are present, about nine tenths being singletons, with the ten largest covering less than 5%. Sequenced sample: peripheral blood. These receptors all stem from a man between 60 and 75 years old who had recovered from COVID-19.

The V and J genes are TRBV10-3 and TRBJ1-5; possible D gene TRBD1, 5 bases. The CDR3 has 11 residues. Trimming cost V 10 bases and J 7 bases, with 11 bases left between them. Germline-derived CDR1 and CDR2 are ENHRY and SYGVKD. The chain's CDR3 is CATPGGQPQHF. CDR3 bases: TGTGCCACACCTGGGGGGCAGCCCCAGCATTTT.

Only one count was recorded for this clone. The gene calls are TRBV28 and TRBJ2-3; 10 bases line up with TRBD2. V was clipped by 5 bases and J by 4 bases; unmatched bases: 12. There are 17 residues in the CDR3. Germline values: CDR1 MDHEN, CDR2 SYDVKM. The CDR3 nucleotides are TGTGCCAGCAGTCCCCGGGGGAAGCGGGGGGGCGCAGATACGCAGTATTTT. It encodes CASSPRGKRGGADTQYF.

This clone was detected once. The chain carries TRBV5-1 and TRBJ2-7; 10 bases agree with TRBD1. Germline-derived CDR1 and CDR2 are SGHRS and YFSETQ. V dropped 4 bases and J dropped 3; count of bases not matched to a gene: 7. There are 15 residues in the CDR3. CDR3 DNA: TGCGCCAGCAGCCTGTGGACAGGGGGGAGCTACGAGCAGTACTTC. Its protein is CASSLWTGGSYEQYF.

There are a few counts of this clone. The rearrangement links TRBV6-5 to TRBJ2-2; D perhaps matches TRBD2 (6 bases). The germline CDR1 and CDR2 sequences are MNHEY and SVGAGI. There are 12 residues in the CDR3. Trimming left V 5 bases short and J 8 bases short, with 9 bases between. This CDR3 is CASSPGRGELFF. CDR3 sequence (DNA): TGTGCCAGCAGTCCGGGGAGGGGGGAGCTGTTTTTT.

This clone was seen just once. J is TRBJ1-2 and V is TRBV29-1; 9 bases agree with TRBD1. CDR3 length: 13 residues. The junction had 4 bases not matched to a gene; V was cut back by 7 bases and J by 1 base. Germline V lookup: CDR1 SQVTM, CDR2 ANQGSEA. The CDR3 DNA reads TGCAGCGCCCAGACAGGGGGTAACTATGGCTACACCTTC. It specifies CSAQTGGNYGYTF.

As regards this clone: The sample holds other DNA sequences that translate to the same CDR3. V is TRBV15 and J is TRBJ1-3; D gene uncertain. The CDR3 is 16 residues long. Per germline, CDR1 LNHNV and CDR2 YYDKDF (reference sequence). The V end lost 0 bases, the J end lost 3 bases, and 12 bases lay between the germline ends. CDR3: CATSRDPAGSGNTIYF. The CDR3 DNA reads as TGTGCCACCAGCAGAGATCCAGCGGGGAGTGGAAACACCATATATTTT. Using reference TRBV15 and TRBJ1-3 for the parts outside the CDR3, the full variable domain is DAMVIQNPRYQVTQFGKPVTLSCSQTLNHNVMYWYQQKSSQAPKLLFHYYDKDFNNEADTPDNFQSRRPNTSFCFLDIRSPGLGDTAMYLCATSRDPAGSGNTIYFGEGSWLTVV.

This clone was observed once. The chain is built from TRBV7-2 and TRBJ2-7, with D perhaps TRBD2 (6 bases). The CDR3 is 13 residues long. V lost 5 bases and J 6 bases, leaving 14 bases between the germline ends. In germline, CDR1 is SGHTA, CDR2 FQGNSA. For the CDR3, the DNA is TGTGCCAGCAGCCGGGCCGGGGGATCCGAGCAGTACTTC. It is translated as CASSRAGGSEQYF.

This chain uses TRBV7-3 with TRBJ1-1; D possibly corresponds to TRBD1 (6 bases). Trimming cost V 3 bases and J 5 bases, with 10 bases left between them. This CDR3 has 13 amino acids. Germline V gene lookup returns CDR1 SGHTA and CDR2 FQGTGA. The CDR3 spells CASSFGQGTEAFF. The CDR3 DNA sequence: TGTGCCAGCAGCTTTGGTCAGGGGACTGAAGCTTTCTTT.

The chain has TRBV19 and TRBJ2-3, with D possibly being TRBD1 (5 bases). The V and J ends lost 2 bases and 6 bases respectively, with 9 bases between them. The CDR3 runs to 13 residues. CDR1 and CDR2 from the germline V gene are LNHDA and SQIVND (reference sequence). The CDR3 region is CASSIPGLDTQYF. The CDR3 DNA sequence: TGTGCCAGTAGTATACCAGGGCTGGATACGCAGTATTTT. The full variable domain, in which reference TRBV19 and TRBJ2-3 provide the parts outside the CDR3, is DGGITQSPKYLFRKEGQNVTLSCEQNLNHDAMYWYRQDPGQGLRLIYYSQIVNDFQKGDIAEGYSVSREKKESFPLTVTSAQKNPTAFYLCASSIPGLDTQYFGPGTRLTVL.

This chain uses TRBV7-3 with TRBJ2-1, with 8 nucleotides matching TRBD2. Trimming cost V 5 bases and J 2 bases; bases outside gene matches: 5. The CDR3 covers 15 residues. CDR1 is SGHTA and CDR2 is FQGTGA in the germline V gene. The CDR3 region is CASSERGGPYNEQFF. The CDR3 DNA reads TGTGCCAGCAGCGAACGGGGGGGCCCCTACAATGAGCAGTTCTTC.

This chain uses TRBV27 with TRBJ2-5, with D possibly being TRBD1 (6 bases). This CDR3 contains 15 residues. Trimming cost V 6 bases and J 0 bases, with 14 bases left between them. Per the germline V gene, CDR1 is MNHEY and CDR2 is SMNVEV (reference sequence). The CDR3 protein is CASRYTGTHQETQYF. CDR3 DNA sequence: TGTGCCAGCAGATATACCGGGACACACCAAGAGACCCAGTACTTC.

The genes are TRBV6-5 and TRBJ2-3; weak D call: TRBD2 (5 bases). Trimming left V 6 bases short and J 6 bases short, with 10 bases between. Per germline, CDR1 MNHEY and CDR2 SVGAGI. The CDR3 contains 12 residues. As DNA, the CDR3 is TGTGCCAGCAGACTAGTATCGGATACGCAGTATTTT. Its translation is CASRLVSDTQYF.

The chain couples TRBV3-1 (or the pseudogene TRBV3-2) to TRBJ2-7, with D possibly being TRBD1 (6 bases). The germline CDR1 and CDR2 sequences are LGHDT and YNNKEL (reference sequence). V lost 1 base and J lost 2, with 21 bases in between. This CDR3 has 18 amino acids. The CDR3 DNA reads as TGTGCCAGCAGCCAAGCTCCCGCGACAGGTGCACAAACCTACGAGCAGTACTTC. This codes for CASSQAPATGAQTYEQYF.

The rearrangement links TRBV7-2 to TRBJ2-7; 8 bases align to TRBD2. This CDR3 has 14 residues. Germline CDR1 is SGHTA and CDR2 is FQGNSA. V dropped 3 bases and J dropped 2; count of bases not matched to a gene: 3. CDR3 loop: CASSFSGETYEQYF. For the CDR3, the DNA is TGTGCCAGCAGCTTTAGCGGGGAAACCTACGAGCAGTACTTC.

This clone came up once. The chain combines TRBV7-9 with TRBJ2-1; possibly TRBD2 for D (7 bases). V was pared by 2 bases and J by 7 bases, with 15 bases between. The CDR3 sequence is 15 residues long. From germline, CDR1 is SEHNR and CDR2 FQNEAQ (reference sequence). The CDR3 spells CASSLLGGASNEQFF. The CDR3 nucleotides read TGTGCCAGCAGCTTATTAGGGGGGGCGAGTAATGAGCAGTTCTTC.

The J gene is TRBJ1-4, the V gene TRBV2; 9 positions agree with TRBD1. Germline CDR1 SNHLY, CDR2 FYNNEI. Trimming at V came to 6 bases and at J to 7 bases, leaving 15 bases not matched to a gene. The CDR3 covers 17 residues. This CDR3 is CASSPGQGMLDGEKLFF. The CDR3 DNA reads TGTGCCAGCAGCCCAGGACAGGGGATGCTGGATGGTGAAAAACTGTTTTTT.

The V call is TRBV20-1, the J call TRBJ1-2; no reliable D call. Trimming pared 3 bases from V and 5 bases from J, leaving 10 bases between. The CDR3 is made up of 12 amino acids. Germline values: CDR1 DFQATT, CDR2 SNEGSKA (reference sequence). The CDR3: CSASDIAYGYTF. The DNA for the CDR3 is TGCAGTGCTAGTGACATAGCGTATGGCTACACCTTC.

The CDR3 loop reads CASSLFGLQGSSGANVLTF. For the CDR3, the DNA is TGTGCCAGCAGCTTATTTGGCCTACAGGGAAGCTCTGGGGCCAACGTCCTGACTTTC. The chain joins TRBV7-2 to TRBJ2-6; D possibly corresponds to TRBD1 (6 bases). The CDR3 has 19 amino acids. Trimming cost V 2 bases and J 0 bases, with 17 bases left between them. Germline loops: CDR1 SGHTA, CDR2 FQGNSA. Drawing the rest from reference TRBV7-2 and TRBJ2-6, the complete variable domain is GAGVSQSPSNKVTEKGKDVELRCDPISGHTALYWYRQSLGQGLEFLIYFQGNSAPDKSGLPSDRFSAERTGGSVSTLTIQRTQQEDSAVYLCASSLFGLQGSSGANVLTFGAGSRLTVL.

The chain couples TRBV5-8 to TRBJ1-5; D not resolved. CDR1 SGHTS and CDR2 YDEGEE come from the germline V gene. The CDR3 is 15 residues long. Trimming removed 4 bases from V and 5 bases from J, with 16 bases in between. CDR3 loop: CASSHTGAEYQPQHF. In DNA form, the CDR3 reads TGTGCCAGCAGCCACACCGGAGCGGAGTATCAGCCCCAGCATTTT. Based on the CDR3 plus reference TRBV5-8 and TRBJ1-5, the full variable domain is EAGVTQSPTHLIKTRGQQATLRCSPISGHTSVYWYQQALGLGLQFLLWYDEGEERNRGNFPPRFSGRQFPNYSSELNVNALELEDSALYLCASSHTGAEYQPQHFGDGTRLSIL.

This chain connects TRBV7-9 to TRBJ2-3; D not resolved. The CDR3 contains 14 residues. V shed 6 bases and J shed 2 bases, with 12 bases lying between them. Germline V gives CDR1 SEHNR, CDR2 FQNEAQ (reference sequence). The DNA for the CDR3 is TGTGCCAGCAGTATCACTACCTACACAGATACGCAGTATTTT. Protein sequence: CASSITTYTDTQYF.

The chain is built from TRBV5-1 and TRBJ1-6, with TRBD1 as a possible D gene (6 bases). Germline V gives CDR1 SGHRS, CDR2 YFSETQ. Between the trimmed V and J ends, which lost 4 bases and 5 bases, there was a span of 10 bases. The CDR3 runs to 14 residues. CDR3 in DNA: TGCGCCAGCAGCCCCAGGGGTCATAATTCACCCCTCCACTTT. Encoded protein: CASSPRGHNSPLHF.

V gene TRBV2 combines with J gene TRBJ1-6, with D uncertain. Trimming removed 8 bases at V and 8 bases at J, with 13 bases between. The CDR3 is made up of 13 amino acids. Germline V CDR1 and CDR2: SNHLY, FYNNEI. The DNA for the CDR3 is TGTGCCAGCTTGAGGGCGCGGGATTCACCCCTCCACTTT. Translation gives CASLRARDSPLHF.

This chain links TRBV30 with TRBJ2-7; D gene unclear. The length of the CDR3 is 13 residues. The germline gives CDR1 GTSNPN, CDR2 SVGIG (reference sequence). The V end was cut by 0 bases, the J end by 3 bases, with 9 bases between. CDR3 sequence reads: CAWSVHSYYEQYF. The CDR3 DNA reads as TGTGCCTGGAGTGTACATAGCTACTACGAGCAGTACTTC. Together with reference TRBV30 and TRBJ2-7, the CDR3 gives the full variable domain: SQTIHQWPATLVQPVGSPLSLECTVEGTSNPNLYWYRQAAGRGLQLLFYSVGIGQISSEVPQNLSASRPQDRQFILSSKKLLLSDSGFYLCAWSVHSYYEQYFGPGTRLTVT.

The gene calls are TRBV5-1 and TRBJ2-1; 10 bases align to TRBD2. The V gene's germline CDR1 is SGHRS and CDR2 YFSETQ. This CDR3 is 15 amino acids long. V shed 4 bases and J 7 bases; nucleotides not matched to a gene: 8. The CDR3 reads CASSRGTSAGNEQFF. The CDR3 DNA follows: TGCGCCAGCAGCCGCGGGACTAGCGCGGGGAATGAGCAGTTCTTC.

The CDR3 loop is CASSSNRIKAYGYTF. CDR3 coding DNA: TGTGCCAGCAGCTCGAACAGGATTAAAGCTTATGGCTACACCTTC. The chain employs TRBV5-4 and TRBJ1-2; D may be TRBD1 (5 bases). The CDR3 spans 15 residues. Trimming left V 3 bases short and J 5 bases short, with 17 bases between. Germline V gene sequence: CDR1 SGHNT, CDR2 YYREEE (reference sequence).

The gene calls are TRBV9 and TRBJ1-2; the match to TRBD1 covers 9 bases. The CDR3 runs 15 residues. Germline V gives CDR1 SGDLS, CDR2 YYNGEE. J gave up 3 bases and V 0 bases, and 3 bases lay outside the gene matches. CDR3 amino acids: CASSVGGTGYYGYTF. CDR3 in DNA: TGTGCCAGCAGCGTAGGTGGGACAGGGTACTATGGCTACACCTTC.

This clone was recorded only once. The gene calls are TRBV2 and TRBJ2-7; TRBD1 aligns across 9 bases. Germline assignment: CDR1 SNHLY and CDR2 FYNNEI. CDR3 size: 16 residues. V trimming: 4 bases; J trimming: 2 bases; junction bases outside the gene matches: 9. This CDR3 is CASSASGQGVAYEQYF. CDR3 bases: TGTGCCAGCAGTGCTTCGGGACAGGGAGTGGCCTACGAGCAGTACTTC.

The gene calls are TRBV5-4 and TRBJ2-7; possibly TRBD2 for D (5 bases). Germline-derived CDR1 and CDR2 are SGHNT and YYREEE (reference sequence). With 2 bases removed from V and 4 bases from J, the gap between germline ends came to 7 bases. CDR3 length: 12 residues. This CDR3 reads CASSFGVYEQYF. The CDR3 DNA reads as TGTGCCAGCAGCTTCGGGGTATACGAGCAGTACTTC.

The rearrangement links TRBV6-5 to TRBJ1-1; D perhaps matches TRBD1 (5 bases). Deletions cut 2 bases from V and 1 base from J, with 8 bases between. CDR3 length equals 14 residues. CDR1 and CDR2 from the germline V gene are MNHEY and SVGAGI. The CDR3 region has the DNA TGTGCCAGCAGTTACGCCAGGGAGAACACTGAAGCTTTCTTT. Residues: CASSYARENTEAFF.

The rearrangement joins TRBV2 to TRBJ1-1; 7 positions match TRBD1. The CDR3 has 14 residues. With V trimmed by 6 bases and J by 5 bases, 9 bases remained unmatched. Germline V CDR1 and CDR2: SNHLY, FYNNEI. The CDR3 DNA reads TGTGCCAGCAGGGATTACAGGGGTTTGACTGAAGCTTTCTTT. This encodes CASRDYRGLTEAFF. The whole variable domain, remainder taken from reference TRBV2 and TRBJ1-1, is EPEVTQTPSHQVTQMGQEVILRCVPISNHLYFYWYRQILGQKVEFLVSFYNNEISEKSEIFDDQFSVERPDGSNFTLKIRSTKLEDSAMYFCASRDYRGLTEAFFGQGTRLTVV.

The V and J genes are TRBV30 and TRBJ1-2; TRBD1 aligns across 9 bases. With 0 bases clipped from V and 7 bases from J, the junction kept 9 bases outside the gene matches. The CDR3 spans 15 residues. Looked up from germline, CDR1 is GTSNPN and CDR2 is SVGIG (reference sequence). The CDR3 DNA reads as TGTGCCTGGAGTGTTCGCCGGGACAGGGCGGCTGGCTACACCTTC. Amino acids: CAWSVRRDRAAGYTF. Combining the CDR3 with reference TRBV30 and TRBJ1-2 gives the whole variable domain SQTIHQWPATLVQPVGSPLSLECTVEGTSNPNLYWYRQAAGRGLQLLFYSVGIGQISSEVPQNLSASRPQDRQFILSSKKLLLSDSGFYLCAWSVRRDRAAGYTFGSGTRLTVV.